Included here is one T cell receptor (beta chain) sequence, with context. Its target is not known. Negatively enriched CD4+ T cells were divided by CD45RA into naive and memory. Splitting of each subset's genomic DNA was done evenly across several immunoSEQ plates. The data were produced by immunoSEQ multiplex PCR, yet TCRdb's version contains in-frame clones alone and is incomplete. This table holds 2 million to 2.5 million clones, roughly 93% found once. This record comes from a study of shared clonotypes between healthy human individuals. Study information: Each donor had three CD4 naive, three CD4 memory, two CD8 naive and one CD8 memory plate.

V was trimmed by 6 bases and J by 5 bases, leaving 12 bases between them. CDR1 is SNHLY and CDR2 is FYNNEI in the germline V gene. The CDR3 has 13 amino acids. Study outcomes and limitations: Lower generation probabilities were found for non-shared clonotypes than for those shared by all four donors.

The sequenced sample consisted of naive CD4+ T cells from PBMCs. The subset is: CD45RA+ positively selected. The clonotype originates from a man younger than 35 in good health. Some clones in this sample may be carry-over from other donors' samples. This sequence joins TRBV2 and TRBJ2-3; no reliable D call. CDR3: CASRTDALDTQYF. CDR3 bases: TGTGCCAGCAGGACGGACGCCCTAGATACGCAGTATTTT.